This TCR beta chain was observed in a study of T cell changes during pregnancy in multiple sclerosis. Germline V lookup: CDR1 SGHRS, CDR2 YFSETQ. The CDR3 sequence is 12 residues long. Trimming left V 4 bases short and J 2 bases short, with 7 bases between. The protocol was immunoSEQ multiplex PCR, while the TCRdb copy is restricted to in-frame clones and leaves out a portion. Of around 84,000 clones listed, around 94% were seen once; the top ten hold about 1%. The clonotype was recovered from a female donor in good health, enrolled as a control in a pregnancy study. Sequenced here: peripheral blood, sampled in the second trimester of pregnancy. The chain employs TRBV5-1 and TRBJ2-7; D not resolved. The CDR3 DNA reads as TGCGCCAGCAGCCAGAACACCTACGAGCAGTACTTC. It translates to CASSQNTYEQYF.